Sequencing of this T cell receptor beta chain was carried out in a study of T cell clonality in common variable immunodeficiency. Regarding the study as a whole: Fewer deletions and N-nucleotide insertions were reportedly seen in common variable immunodeficiency TCR beta sequences. Shared TCRbeta clones were fewer between CVID subjects than controls. CVID subjects had higher TCRbeta clonality than healthy controls, most marked in about a third.

V was clipped by 0 bases and J by 3 bases; unmatched bases: 7. There are 16 residues in the CDR3. Germline CDR1 is PRHDT and CDR2 is FYEKMQ (reference sequence). Sequencing input was equivalent genomic DNA from CVID and controls. Sequenced by immunoSEQ multiplex PCR; TCRdb stores in-frame clones only, minus some. Recorded here are about 52,000 clones, with no singletons, and the ten leading clones hold 2% to 2.5%. In this sample, this clone turned up many times. What it binds is unknown. Coverage ceases 3 residues before the CDR3 finishes, and the germline J gene fills in the end. This clonotype was obtained from a person aged 18 to 75 in good health. Sequenced input: peripheral blood mononuclear cells. This sequence joins TRBV13 and TRBJ2-7; 8 bases fit TRBD2. The CDR3 bases that were read are TGTGCCAGCAGCTTAGGAGGTCGGGGGGGGAACTACGAG. It is translated as CASSLGGRGGNYE. The entire CDR3 is CASSLGGRGGNYEQYF.